Presented here are 24 T cell receptor beta chains from one specimen sequenced in a study of blood T cell repertoires in COVID-19. The method was immunoSEQ multiplex PCR; TCRdb's version includes in-frame clones alone and lacks a portion of them. The data show a few hundred thousand clones, 88% seen once. Material: PBMCs or T cells enriched from blood (not recorded which). The receptors stem from a woman in her 50s with acute COVID-19.

V is TRBV2 and J is TRBJ2-7, with D unclear. The CDR3 runs 12 residues. V lost 5 bases and J lost 2, with 7 bases in between. Germline-derived CDR1 and CDR2 are SNHLY and FYNNEI. The CDR3 DNA reads as TGTGCCAGCAGTTCAGAGGCCTACGAGCAGTACTTC. Its protein product is CASSSEAYEQYF.

The chain couples TRBV5-1 to TRBJ2-1; 12 bases map to TRBD2. The CDR3 is 15 amino acids. Germline V CDR1 and CDR2: SGHRS, YFSETQ. V shed 3 bases, J shed 8 bases, and the junction held 6 bases outside the gene matches. The CDR3 spells CASSSTSGRSDEQFF. The CDR3 DNA is TGCGCCAGCAGCTCAACTAGCGGGAGGAGCGATGAGCAGTTCTTC.

The rearrangement uses TRBV5-5 and TRBJ2-7; TRBD2 is a possible D gene (5 bases). The V end was cut by 7 bases, the J end by 4 bases, with 15 bases between. The CDR3 runs to 13 residues. Germline assignment: CDR1 SGHKS and CDR2 YYEKEE (reference sequence). The CDR3 is CASWWENPYEQYF. The CDR3 DNA sequence: TGTGCCAGCTGGTGGGAGAACCCTTACGAGCAGTACTTC. Combining the CDR3 with reference TRBV5-5 and TRBJ2-7 gives the whole variable domain DAGVTQSPTHLIKTRGQQVTLRCSPISGHKSVSWYQQVLGQGPQFIFQYYEKEERGRGNFPDRFSARQFPNYSSELNVNALLLGDSALYLCASWWENPYEQYFGPGTRLTVT.

V gene TRBV15 combines with J gene TRBJ2-7, with 11 bases lining up with TRBD2. The CDR3 has 14 amino acids. Looked up from germline, CDR1 is LNHNV and CDR2 is YYDKDF (reference sequence). V dropped 4 bases and J dropped 2; count of bases not matched to a gene: 1. Here the CDR3 DNA reads TGTGCCACCAGCATACTAGCGGGGGCCTACGAGCAGTACTTC. Amino acids: CATSILAGAYEQYF.

The chain combines TRBV4-2 with TRBJ2-7; D gene ambiguous. Trimming removed 1 base at V and 6 bases at J, with 13 bases between. The CDR3 loop spans 14 amino acids. CDR1 is LGHNA and CDR2 is YNFKEQ in the germline V gene. The CDR3 DNA reads as TGTGCCAGCAGCCAAGTCCGGTTGTTCGGCGAGCAGTACTTC. This translates into CASSQVRLFGEQYF.

This clone appeared a single time. The V and J genes are TRBV28 and TRBJ2-1; 11 bases agree with TRBD2. The V gene's germline CDR1 is MDHEN and CDR2 SYDVKM. The CDR3 consists of 15 residues. V lost 6 bases to trimming and J lost 3 bases; unmatched junction nucleotides: 4. DNA of the CDR3: TGTGCCAGCAGAAGACTAGCGGGGAACTACAATGAGCAGTTCTTC. Protein sequence: CASRRLAGNYNEQFF.

The chain couples TRBV2 to TRBJ2-7, with 9 bases that match TRBD1. The CDR3 sequence is 14 residues long. Germline CDR1 is SNHLY and CDR2 is FYNNEI. J was trimmed by 4 bases and V by 3 bases; bases with no gene match: 4. The CDR3, as DNA: TGTGCCAGCAGTGAGGACAGGGGTCCATACGAGCAGTACTTC. This codes for CASSEDRGPYEQYF. The full variable domain, in which reference TRBV2 and TRBJ2-7 provide the parts outside the CDR3, is EPEVTQTPSHQVTQMGQEVILRCVPISNHLYFYWYRQILGQKVEFLVSFYNNEISEKSEIFDDQFSVERPDGSNFTLKIRSTKLEDSAMYFCASSEDRGPYEQYFGPGTRLTVT.

J is TRBJ2-7 and V is TRBV29-1, with D maybe TRBD1 (6 bases). The CDR3 has 12 residues. V was cut by 3 bases and J by 4 bases, with 10 bases left in between. In germline, CDR1 is SQVTM, CDR2 ANQGSEA. CDR3 nucleotide sequence: TGCAGCGTTGACCAGGGGCCGTACGAGCAGTACTTC. Amino acids: CSVDQGPYEQYF.

The chain links TRBV19 to TRBJ2-1, with 9 bases matching TRBD2. Germline V lookup: CDR1 LNHDA, CDR2 SQIVND (reference sequence). The CDR3 length is 17 residues. Germline trimming cut 6 bases from V and 1 base from J; bases unmatched to any gene: 10. The DNA of the CDR3 is TGTGCCAGTAGCCTAGCGGGACTTTCAACTTCCTACAATGAGCAGTTCTTC. Protein product: CASSLAGLSTSYNEQFF.

The V call is TRBV18, the J call TRBJ1-1, with unresolved D. From germline, CDR1 is KGHSH and CDR2 LQKENI. The length of the CDR3 is 14 residues. Trimming removed 2 bases from V and 2 bases from J, with 9 bases in between. Here the CDR3 reads CASSPNSLNTEAFF. CDR3 in DNA: TGTGCCAGCTCACCAAACAGCCTCAACACTGAAGCTTTCTTT.

In this sample, this clone turned up once. The rearrangement links TRBV11-1 to TRBJ1-1, with D uncertain. The CDR3 has 15 residues. Trimming took off 5 bases at V and 3 bases at J, with 16 bases between the two ends. Germline values: CDR1 SGHAT, CDR2 FQDESV (reference sequence). The CDR3 DNA reads TGTGCCAGCAGCCCCCGCGGGAGCTATTACACTGAAGCTTTCTTT. Protein: CASSPRGSYYTEAFF.

This clone was seen a handful of times. The chain recombines TRBV3-1 (or the pseudogene TRBV3-2) with TRBJ2-1, with 8 bases aligning to TRBD2. This CDR3 comprises 16 residues. Germline V gives CDR1 LGHDT, CDR2 YNNKEL (reference sequence). Trimming took 4 bases from V and 7 from J; bases not matched to a gene: 12. As DNA, the CDR3 is TGTGCCAGCAGCCGACGCTTTACACCGGGGGGGAATGAGCAGTTCTTC. Translated, it gives CASSRRFTPGGNEQFF.

The chain has TRBV6-5 and TRBJ1-4, with a possible D match to TRBD1 (5 bases). This CDR3 contains 15 residues. Trimming pared 1 base from V and 7 bases from J, leaving 13 bases between. The V gene's germline CDR1 is MNHEY and CDR2 SVGAGI. The CDR3 here is CASSYWAGRAEKLFF. In DNA form, the CDR3 reads TGTGCCAGCAGTTACTGGGCGGGGCGCGCTGAAAAACTGTTTTTT.

The chain links TRBV5-1 to TRBJ2-4; D gene ambiguous. There are 16 residues in the CDR3. The germline CDR1 and CDR2 sequences are SGHRS and YFSETQ. Trimming cost V 2 bases and J 2 bases, with 14 bases left between them. CDR3 DNA sequence: TGCGCCAGCAGCTTTTGGGCAGCCACCTCCAAAAACATTCAGTACTTC. This sequence encodes CASSFWAATSKNIQYF.

V usage is TRBV7-9 and J usage is TRBJ1-5; D might be TRBD1 (5 bases). The CDR3 totals 12 residues. V lost 6 bases and J lost 5, with 8 bases in between. The germline gives CDR1 SEHNR, CDR2 FQNEAQ (reference sequence). The CDR3 region is CASSSRDQPQHF. The CDR3 DNA reads TGTGCCAGCAGTTCCAGGGATCAGCCCCAGCATTTT.

CDR3 nucleotide sequence: TGCAGTGCTAGTCGTGCCAGGGAGGGCCGGGATACGCAGTATTTT. It translates to CSASRAREGRDTQYF. V is TRBV20-1 and J is TRBJ2-3; 7 bases match TRBD2. Germline V gene data show CDR1 as DFQATT and CDR2 as SNEGSKA (reference sequence). The junction had 12 bases not matched to a gene; V was cut back by 3 bases and J by 6 bases. The CDR3 covers 15 residues.

The chain has TRBV6-6 and TRBJ2-5; 10 bases match TRBD1. The CDR3 covers 13 residues. V dropped 5 bases and J dropped 7; count of bases not matched to a gene: 4. The germline gives CDR1 MNHNY, CDR2 SVGAGI (reference sequence). In DNA form, the CDR3 reads TGTGCCAGCAGTCGTGGACAGGGGGGGACCCAGTACTTC. Amino acid sequence: CASSRGQGGTQYF.

This rearrangement joins TRBV6-5 to TRBJ1-3, with a possible D match to TRBD1 (5 bases). Trimming left V 7 bases short and J 2 bases short, with 12 bases between. Germline CDR1 reads MNHEY; CDR2 reads SVGAGI. The CDR3 is 14 amino acids. In DNA, the CDR3 is TGTGCCAGCATCCTACAGGTCGCTGGAAACACCATATATTTT. Its protein is CASILQVAGNTIYF.

The chain links TRBV6-2 or TRBV6-3 to TRBJ2-7, with TRBD1 matching over 12 bases. The J segment lost 4 bases and the V segment lost 6 bases, leaving 7 bases of the junction unmatched. CDR1 is MNHEY, CDR2 SVGEGT, per germline. The CDR3 has 15 residues. In nucleotides, the CDR3 is TGTGCCAGCAGCCGCCGGGACAGGGGGCGGTACGAGCAGTACTTC. Protein product: CASSRRDRGRYEQYF.

This chain links TRBV2 with TRBJ1-2; D perhaps matches TRBD1 (5 bases). From germline, CDR1 is SNHLY and CDR2 FYNNEI. The CDR3 has 15 amino acids. The V gene lost 5 bases and the J gene lost 6 bases, with 19 bases spanning the gap. The CDR3 sequence is CASSPGSLKVHGYTF. The CDR3 region has the DNA TGTGCCAGCAGTCCAGGGTCTTTAAAAGTCCATGGCTACACCTTC.

The chain uses TRBV12-3 or TRBV12-4 and TRBJ1-6, with D perhaps TRBD1 (6 bases). Trimming removed 7 bases at V and 7 bases at J, with 8 bases between. The CDR3 consists of 12 residues. The CDR3 bases are TGTGCCAGCAACACAGGGAATTCACCCCTCCACTTT. It translates to CASNTGNSPLHF.

At least ten counts were recorded for this clone. This chain uses TRBV6-5 with TRBJ2-3; TRBD1 aligns across 8 bases. CDR3 size: 15 residues. Trimming cost V 6 bases and J 1 base; bases outside gene matches: 6. Per germline, CDR1 MNHEY and CDR2 SVGAGI. The CDR3 loop is CASRTTGVRTDTQYF. CDR3 nucleotides: TGTGCCAGCAGGACGACAGGGGTGCGCACAGATACGCAGTATTTT.

The V gene is TRBV28, the J gene TRBJ2-2; a possible D gene is TRBD1 (5 bases). CDR1 is MDHEN, CDR2 SYDVKM, per germline. Trimming removed 2 bases from V and 2 bases from J, with 9 bases in between. CDR3 length: 15 amino acids. The DNA for the CDR3 is TGTGCCAGCAGTTTAGGGGCAGCAAACACCGGGGAGCTGTTTTTT. Amino acid sequence: CASSLGAANTGELFF.

The chain recombines TRBV5-1 with TRBJ2-1, with 11 bases aligning to TRBD1. There are 13 residues in the CDR3. Germline V gene lookup returns CDR1 SGHRS and CDR2 YFSETQ. V lost 4 bases, J lost 13 bases, and 7 bases stayed unmatched. CDR3 sequence (DNA): TGCGCCAGCAGCCCCGGGACAGGGGGATCCCAGTTCTTC. Amino acid sequence: CASSPGTGGSQFF.